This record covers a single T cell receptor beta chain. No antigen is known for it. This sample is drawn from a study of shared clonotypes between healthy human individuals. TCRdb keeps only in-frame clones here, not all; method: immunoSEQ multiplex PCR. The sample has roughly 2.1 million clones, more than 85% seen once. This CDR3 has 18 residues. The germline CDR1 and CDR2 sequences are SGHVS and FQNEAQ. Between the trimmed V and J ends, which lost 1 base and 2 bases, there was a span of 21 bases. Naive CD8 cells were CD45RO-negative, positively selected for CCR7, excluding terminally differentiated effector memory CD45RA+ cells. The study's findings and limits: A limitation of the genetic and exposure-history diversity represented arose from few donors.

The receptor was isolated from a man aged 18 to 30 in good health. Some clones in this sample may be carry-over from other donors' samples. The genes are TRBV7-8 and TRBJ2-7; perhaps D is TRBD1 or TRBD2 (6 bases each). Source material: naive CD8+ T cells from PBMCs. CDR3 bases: TGTGCCAGCAGCTTAGAGTACGGGGGCGGGACGGGCGCCTACGAGCAGTACTTC. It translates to CASSLEYGGGTGAYEQYF.